The sequence of this TCR beta chain was determined in a study of T cells in Graves' hyperthyroidism and ophthalmopathy. Study-level information: Peripheral blood was drawn at first diagnosis, prior to all treatment. Study results and caveats: Ophthalmopathy, which appeared later, was predicted by the model a median about 6 months before onset.

The germline CDR1 and CDR2 sequences are GTSNPN and SVGIG (reference sequence). Trimming stripped 4 bases from V and 4 bases from J, with 8 bases between. This CDR3 has 12 amino acids. What was amplified from RNA transcripts were TCR beta CDR3 regions. The primer set for the first-round RT-PCR of the TCR CDR3 was HTBI. TCRdb fed the multiplex PCR reads into MiXCR, producing one record per CDR3 protein. The sample has a few hundred thousand distinct CDR3 sequences; approximately 13% are singletons. This clonotype was recorded at least ten times. Its antigen is unknown. Absent ophthalmopathy progression within 18 months defined stable Graves' hyperthyroidism. The authors took PBMCs from 10 ml fresh peripheral blood.

The receptor comes from a woman younger than 30 with Graves' hyperthyroidism. The sequenced sample was blood. This chain links TRBV30 with TRBJ1-3; unclear D gene. Here the CDR3 DNA reads TGTGCCTGGAACCCTGGCGGAAACACCATATATTTT. Protein product: CAWNPGGNTIYF.